The subject of this entry is one T cell receptor (beta chain). As yet, its antigen is unknown. Added by template switching were UMIs that each held a 6-nucleotide sample barcode. With the 5' RACE reads reprocessed, TCRdb shows one record per CDR3 protein and no DNA. The sample has 300,000 to 450,000 distinct CDR3 sequences. Blood, 2 to 2.5 ml, was drawn per donor. This CDR3 has 14 residues. This sample stems from a study of monozygotic twins with inflammatory bowel disease. Regarding the study as a whole: Differing T cell subtypes remained indistinguishable.

The clonotype originates from a human donor with ulcerative colitis or Crohn's disease, or a healthy co-twin of an affected twin (not recorded which). The sample was blood. V and J are TRBV12-3 or TRBV12-4 and TRBJ1-6; TCRdb indicates TRBD1, and absent DNA this call remains unverified. CDR3 region: CASSLMTGNSPLHF.